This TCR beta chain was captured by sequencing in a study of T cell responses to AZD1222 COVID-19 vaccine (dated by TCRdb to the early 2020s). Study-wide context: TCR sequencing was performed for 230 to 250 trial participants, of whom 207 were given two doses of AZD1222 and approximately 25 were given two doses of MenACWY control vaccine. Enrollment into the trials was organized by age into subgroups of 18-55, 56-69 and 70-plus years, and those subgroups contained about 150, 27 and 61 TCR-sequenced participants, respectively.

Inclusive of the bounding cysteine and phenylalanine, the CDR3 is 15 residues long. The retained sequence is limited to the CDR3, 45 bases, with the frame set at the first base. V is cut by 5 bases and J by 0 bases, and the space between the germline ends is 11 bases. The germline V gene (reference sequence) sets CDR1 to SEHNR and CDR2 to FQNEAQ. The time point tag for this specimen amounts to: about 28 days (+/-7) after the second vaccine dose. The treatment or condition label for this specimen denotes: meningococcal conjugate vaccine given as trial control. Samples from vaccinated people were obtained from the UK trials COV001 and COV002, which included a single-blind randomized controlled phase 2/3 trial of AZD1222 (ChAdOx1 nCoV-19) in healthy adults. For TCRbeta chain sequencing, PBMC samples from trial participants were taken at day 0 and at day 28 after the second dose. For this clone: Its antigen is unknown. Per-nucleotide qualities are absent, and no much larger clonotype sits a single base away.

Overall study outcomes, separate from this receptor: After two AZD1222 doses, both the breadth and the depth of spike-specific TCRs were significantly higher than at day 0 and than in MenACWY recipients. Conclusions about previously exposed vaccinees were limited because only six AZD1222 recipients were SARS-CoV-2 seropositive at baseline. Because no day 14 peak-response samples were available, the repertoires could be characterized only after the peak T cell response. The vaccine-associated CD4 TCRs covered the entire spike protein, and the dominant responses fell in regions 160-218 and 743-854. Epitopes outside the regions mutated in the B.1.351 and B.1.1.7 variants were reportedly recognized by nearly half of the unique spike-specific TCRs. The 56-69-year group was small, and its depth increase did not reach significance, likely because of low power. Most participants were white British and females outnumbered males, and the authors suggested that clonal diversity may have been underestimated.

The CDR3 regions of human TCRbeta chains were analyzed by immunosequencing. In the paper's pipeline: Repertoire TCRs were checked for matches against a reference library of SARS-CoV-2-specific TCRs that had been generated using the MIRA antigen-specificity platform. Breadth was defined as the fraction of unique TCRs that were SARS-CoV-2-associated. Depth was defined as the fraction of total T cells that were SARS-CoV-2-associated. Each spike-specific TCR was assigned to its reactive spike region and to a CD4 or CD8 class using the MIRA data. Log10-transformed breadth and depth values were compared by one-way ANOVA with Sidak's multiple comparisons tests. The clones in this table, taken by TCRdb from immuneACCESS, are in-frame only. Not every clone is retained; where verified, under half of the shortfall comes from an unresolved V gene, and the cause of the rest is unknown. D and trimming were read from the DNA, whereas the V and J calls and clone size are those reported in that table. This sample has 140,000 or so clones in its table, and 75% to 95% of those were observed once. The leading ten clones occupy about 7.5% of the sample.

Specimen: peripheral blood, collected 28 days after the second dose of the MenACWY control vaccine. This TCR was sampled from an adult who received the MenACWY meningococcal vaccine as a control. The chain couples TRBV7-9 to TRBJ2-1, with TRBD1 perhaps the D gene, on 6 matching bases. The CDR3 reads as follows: CASSRDTSSYNEQFF. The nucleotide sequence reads TGTGCCAGCAGCCGGGACACGAGCTCCTACAATGAGCAGTTCTTC.